Presented here are 23 T cell receptor beta chains from one specimen sequenced in a study of blood T cell repertoires in COVID-19. Measured with immunoSEQ multiplex PCR; TCRdb has only the in-frame clones, and not every one. The table has 120,000 or so clones, around 87% seen once. Sequenced: peripheral blood. These TCRs come from a woman aged 60-70 years with COVID-19, enrolled during active disease.

The V gene is TRBV5-1, the J gene TRBJ1-3, with no clear D. Germline V gives CDR1 SGHRS, CDR2 YFSETQ. This CDR3 is 15 amino acids long. The V and J ends lost 2 bases and 3 bases respectively, with 12 bases between them. The CDR3 loop reads CASSLSGLFGNTIYF. The CDR3 DNA is TGCGCCAGCAGCTTATCGGGTTTGTTTGGAAACACCATATATTTT.

The gene calls are TRBV12-3 or TRBV12-4 and TRBJ2-3; D is unclear. The CDR3 length is 13 residues. The germline V and J ends were trimmed by 5 bases and 3 bases, with 9 bases remaining between them. CDR3 in DNA: TGTGCCAGCAGTCCCTCTCTGACAGATACGCAGTATTTT. Amino acids: CASSPSLTDTQYF.

The J gene is TRBJ1-2, the V gene TRBV6-1; 7 bases map to TRBD1. CDR1 and CDR2 (germline): MNHNS, SASEGT. The CDR3 consists of 15 residues. V lost 3 bases and J lost 8; bases outside the gene matches: 12. CDR3 sequence (DNA): TGTGCCAGCAGTGATGCAGGTACAGGGGCTGTCGGCTACACCTTC. Its protein product is CASSDAGTGAVGYTF.

This chain joins TRBV3-1 (or the pseudogene TRBV3-2) and TRBJ2-5, with 7 bases that match TRBD1. Germline trimming cut 5 bases from V and 3 bases from J; bases unmatched to any gene: 6. The CDR3 is made up of 14 amino acids. Germline V gene data show CDR1 as LGHDT and CDR2 as YNNKEL (reference sequence). CDR3: CASSFPDREETQYF. CDR3 sequence (DNA): TGTGCCAGCAGCTTCCCCGACAGGGAAGAGACCCAGTACTTC.

The gene calls are TRBV7-2 and TRBJ2-1, with D possibly matching TRBD2 (7 bases). Trimming cost V 2 bases and J 3 bases, with 14 bases left between them. The CDR3 extends over 16 amino acids. Germline V gene lookup returns CDR1 SGHTA and CDR2 FQGNSA. In DNA form, the CDR3 reads TGTGCCAGCAGCTTACAAACGGGGGGCCTCTACAATGAGCAGTTCTTC. It specifies CASSLQTGGLYNEQFF.

V gene TRBV19 combines with J gene TRBJ2-5, with 9 bases aligning to TRBD1. Losses at the gene ends were 5 bases for V and 3 bases for J; bases not matched to a gene: 4. The CDR3 is 14 amino acids. Germline CDR1 and CDR2: LNHDA and SQIVND (reference sequence). CDR3 DNA sequence: TGTGCCAGTAGTCTGGGACAGGGAAAAGAGACCCAGTACTTC. Protein product: CASSLGQGKETQYF. Combining the CDR3 with reference TRBV19 and TRBJ2-5 gives the whole variable domain DGGITQSPKYLFRKEGQNVTLSCEQNLNHDAMYWYRQDPGQGLRLIYYSQIVNDFQKGDIAEGYSVSREKKESFPLTVTSAQKNPTAFYLCASSLGQGKETQYFGPGTRLLVL.

This clone has only one observation. V and J are TRBV6-1 and TRBJ2-1; 8 bases match TRBD2. The CDR3 is 15 residues long. Looked up from germline, CDR1 is MNHNS and CDR2 is SASEGT. Trimming at V came to 2 bases and at J to 2 bases, leaving 2 bases not matched to a gene. DNA for the CDR3: TGTGCCAGCAGTGAACTAGCGGGCGCCTACAATGAGCAGTTCTTC. Residues: CASSELAGAYNEQFF.

The chain links TRBV7-8 to TRBJ1-1, with D possibly being TRBD1 (5 bases). The CDR3 extends over 16 amino acids. The V gene lost 5 bases and the J gene lost 4 bases, with 20 bases spanning the gap. Germline CDR1 is SGHVS and CDR2 is FQNEAQ. CDR3 DNA sequence: TGTGCCAGCAGCGTCACATTGCCAGGAGGGGTCACTGAAGCTTTCTTT. This translates into CASSVTLPGGVTEAFF.

In its sample, this clone was seen a few times. This chain links TRBV15 with TRBJ1-2; D not certain. The CDR3 is 13 residues long. Trimming left V 1 base short and J 6 bases short, with 9 bases between. Germline loops: CDR1 LNHNV, CDR2 YYDKDF (reference sequence). In DNA, the CDR3 is TGTGCCACCAGCAGAGGTAGGAGGGATGGCTACACCTTC. This translates into CATSRGRRDGYTF. Together with reference TRBV15 and TRBJ1-2, the CDR3 gives the full variable domain: DAMVIQNPRYQVTQFGKPVTLSCSQTLNHNVMYWYQQKSSQAPKLLFHYYDKDFNNEADTPDNFQSRRPNTSFCFLDIRSPGLGDTAMYLCATSRGRRDGYTFGSGTRLTVV.

This clone was seen once. This rearrangement joins TRBV27 to TRBJ2-7; 12 bases line up with TRBD1. V shed 5 bases and J 5 bases; nucleotides not matched to a gene: 19. This CDR3 contains 19 residues. Germline V gene data show CDR1 as MNHEY and CDR2 as SMNVEV (reference sequence). The CDR3 DNA follows: TGTGCCAGCAGTCACCGCTCCGGGACAGGGGGCAAGGCCTTCCACGAGCAGTACTTC. Its protein is CASSHRSGTGGKAFHEQYF.

The V and J genes are TRBV6-5 and TRBJ1-6; weak D call: TRBD1 (6 bases). Per germline, CDR1 MNHEY and CDR2 SVGAGI. Trimming took off 8 bases at V and 5 bases at J, with 10 bases between the two ends. The CDR3 runs to 13 residues. The CDR3: CASRRQDNSPLHF. The DNA for the CDR3 is TGTGCCAGCCGCCGACAGGATAATTCACCCCTCCACTTT.

The genes are TRBV18 and TRBJ1-1; maybe TRBD1 (6 bases). The V gene lost 3 bases and the J gene lost 10 bases, with 15 bases spanning the gap. This CDR3 contains 13 residues. Germline values: CDR1 KGHSH, CDR2 LQKENI. Here the CDR3 DNA reads TGTGCCAGCTCACCCCGGGACAATCTAGGAGCTTTCTTT. As protein: CASSPRDNLGAFF.

In the case of this clone: Other DNA sequences from this sample encode an identical CDR3 as well. CDR3 residues: CASSYTGYEQYF. In nucleotides, the CDR3 is TGTGCCAGCAGTTACACAGGCTACGAGCAGTACTTC. The chain has TRBV6-2 or TRBV6-3 and TRBJ2-7, with D maybe TRBD1 (5 bases). V lost 2 bases to trimming and J lost 3 bases, with 5 bases between them. The CDR3 is made up of 12 amino acids. Germline V gene sequence: CDR1 MNHEY, CDR2 SVGEGT.

The V and J genes are TRBV3-1 (or the pseudogene TRBV3-2) and TRBJ2-2; TRBD1 might be the D (5 bases). Deletions cut 6 bases from V and 1 base from J, with 9 bases between. The germline CDR1 and CDR2 sequences are LGHDT and YNNKEL (reference sequence). The CDR3 sequence is 14 residues long. The CDR3 nucleotides are TGTGCCAGCAGAGTTACAGGGAACACCGGGGAGCTGTTTTTT. Amino acids: CASRVTGNTGELFF.

The genes are TRBV10-3 and TRBJ2-7; TRBD1 matches at 7 bases. This CDR3 has 17 amino acids. Germline V CDR1 and CDR2: ENHRY, SYGVKD. V shed 4 bases, J shed 2 bases, and the junction held 14 bases outside the gene matches. The CDR3 coding sequence is TGTGCCATCAGTGGAAATCCGACAGGGTCCTCAACCTACGAGCAGTACTTC. This gives the protein CAISGNPTGSSTYEQYF.

V usage is TRBV10-3 and J usage is TRBJ2-2; the D gene is possibly TRBD1 (5 bases). The CDR3 spans 15 residues. The V gene's germline CDR1 is ENHRY and CDR2 SYGVKD. Trimming stripped 6 bases from V and 7 bases from J, with 18 bases between. This CDR3 reads CAISGGYVQVGELFF. CDR3 nucleotide sequence: TGTGCCATCAGCGGCGGTTACGTACAGGTCGGGGAGCTGTTTTTT.

This chain uses TRBV5-1 with TRBJ1-1; a possible D gene is TRBD1 (6 bases). The CDR3 covers 15 residues. Per germline, CDR1 SGHRS and CDR2 YFSETQ. V lost 0 bases to trimming and J lost 4 bases, with 13 bases between them. This chain's CDR3 is CASSLAGGLRTEAFF. Here the CDR3 DNA reads TGCGCCAGCAGCTTGGCCGGGGGGCTACGCACTGAAGCTTTCTTT.

DNA for the CDR3: TGTGCCAGCAGTTACTCAAGGACTAGCGGGGGGCCCCATGAGTTCTTC. This translates into CASSYSRTSGGPHEFF. The chain combines TRBV6-6 with TRBJ2-1; 14 positions agree with TRBD2. J was trimmed by 14 bases and V by 0 bases; bases with no gene match: 9. The CDR3 spans 16 residues. Germline lookup yields CDR1 MNHNY and CDR2 SVGAGI (reference sequence).

This clone has a handful of counts. The V call is TRBV4-1, the J call TRBJ1-5, with 7 bases aligning to TRBD1. CDR1 is MGHRA, CDR2 YSYEKL, per germline. With V trimmed by 0 bases and J by 6 bases, 8 bases remained unmatched. CDR3 length equals 16 residues. DNA for the CDR3: TGCGCCAGCAGCCAAGATCAGACAGGGATAGGTCAGCCCCAGCATTTT. Translating it yields CASSQDQTGIGQPQHF.

The chain employs TRBV7-9 and TRBJ1-1; no definite D call. The CDR3 loop spans 12 amino acids. Germline V CDR1 and CDR2: SEHNR, FQNEAQ (reference sequence). V lost 6 bases to trimming and J lost 4 bases, with 9 bases between them. CDR3 sequence reads: CASSSSFTEAFF. The CDR3 DNA follows: TGTGCCAGCAGTTCAAGCTTCACTGAAGCTTTCTTT.

V is TRBV25-1 and J is TRBJ1-2; D not resolved. Trimming removed 5 bases from V and 2 bases from J, with 6 bases in between. There are 12 residues in the CDR3. Germline V gene sequence: CDR1 MGHDK, CDR2 SYGVNS. CDR3 in amino acids: CASSHQNYGYTF. The CDR3 nucleotides are TGTGCCAGCAGTCACCAGAACTATGGCTACACCTTC.

The chain recombines TRBV6-1 with TRBJ2-2, with D possibly being TRBD1 (6 bases). The germline CDR1 and CDR2 sequences are MNHNS and SASEGT. Trimming removed 2 bases at V and 0 bases at J, with 22 bases between. The CDR3 is 20 residues long. In nucleotides, the CDR3 is TGTGCCAGCAGTGAACCGACAGGTGGGTCAGACGTCGCGAACACCGGGGAGCTGTTTTTT. Protein: CASSEPTGGSDVANTGELFF.

This clone has a single count. V is TRBV15 and J is TRBJ1-1, with D uncertain. The V end was cut by 7 bases, the J end by 4 bases, with 13 bases between. Per the germline V gene, CDR1 is LNHNV and CDR2 is YYDKDF (reference sequence). This CDR3 is built from 13 residues. The CDR3 protein is CATTLALSTEAFF. CDR3 in DNA: TGTGCCACCACCTTAGCCCTGAGCACTGAAGCTTTCTTT.